In this sample, the clone carrying this T cell receptor (beta chain) turned up a few times. J gave up 4 bases and V 2 bases, and 1 base lay outside the gene matches. The CDR3 runs 14 residues. Reverse transcription of roughly 0.45 to 1 ug RNA was performed with random hexamers. MiXCR, applied by TCRdb to the immunoSEQ multiplex PCR reads, yields one record per CDR3 protein. The table shows around 130,000 distinct CDR3 sequences, with about 95% occurring only once. This entry belongs to a study of CD8 T cells in Susac syndrome. The clonotype originates from a human donor in good health. The gene calls are TRBV12-3 or TRBV12-4 and TRBJ2-5; 10 nucleotides align to TRBD2. The sequencing input was CD4+ T cells from PBMCs. CDR3 sequence reads: CASSLLAGVETQYF. In nucleotides, the CDR3 is TGTGCCAGCAGTTTACTAGCGGGAGTAGAGACCCAGTACTTC.